Shown below are 21 T cell receptor beta chains from a single sample sequenced in a study of T-cell reconstitution after alpha-beta-depleted transplantation in children. Preparation of the TCRbeta library involved a method that used unique molecular identifiers. One entry per CDR3 protein, called by TCRdb with MiXCR from the PCR reads. The table lists around 100,000 distinct CDR3 sequences, 10% of them singletons. This material consisted of PBMCs, taken before TCRalphabeta/CD19-depleted stem cell transplant. The receptors derive from a boy younger than 10 with acute lymphoblastic leukemia, due to receive a stem cell transplant.

V gene TRBV28 combines with J gene TRBJ1-3, with 9 bases fitting TRBD1. The germline V gene encodes CDR1 MDHEN and CDR2 SYDVKM. V was clipped by 6 bases and J by 4 bases; unmatched bases: 10. This CDR3 region has 16 residues. For the CDR3, the DNA is TGTGCCAGCAGACGGTCGACAGGGGGTACCGGAAACACCATATATTTT. Amino acid sequence: CASRRSTGGTGNTIYF.

The chain joins TRBV9 to TRBJ2-7, with unresolved D. The CDR3 consists of 15 residues. CDR1 is SGDLS and CDR2 is YYNGEE in the germline V gene. Trimming took 4 bases from V and 4 from J, leaving 18 bases between them. The CDR3 DNA sequence: TGTGCCAGCAGCCTCCACGACGGACCGACATACGAGCAGTACTTC. It yields the protein CASSLHDGPTYEQYF.

This clonotype was counted ten times or more. The V call is TRBV12-3 or TRBV12-4, the J call TRBJ2-2; D unclear. The CDR3 sequence is 12 residues long. V shed 3 bases and J shed 7 bases, with 6 bases lying between them. DNA of the CDR3: TGTGCCAGCAGTTTTGGTAGCGGGGAGCTGTTTTTT. This encodes CASSFGSGELFF.

This chain joins TRBV6-5 and TRBJ1-6, with 11 bases lining up with TRBD1. V shed 6 bases, J shed 9 bases, and the junction held 4 bases outside the gene matches. CDR1 MNHEY and CDR2 SVGAGI come from the germline V gene. The CDR3 contains 14 residues. As DNA, the CDR3 is TGTGCCAGCAGACCAGGGACAGGGGGTTCACCCCTCCACTTT. Translating gives CASRPGTGGSPLHF.

The sample holds many counts of this clonotype. Written as DNA, the CDR3 is TGTGCCAGCAGCCAATATCGGACAGGGGGCATGAACACTGAAGCTTTCTTT. This gives the protein CASSQYRTGGMNTEAFF. The chain employs TRBV3-1 and TRBJ1-1, with 11 bases identical to TRBD1. The length of the CDR3 is 17 residues. Germline CDR1 and CDR2: LGHDT and YNNKEL (reference sequence). Trimming cost V 2 bases and J 0 bases; bases outside gene matches: 5.

The V and J genes are TRBV29-1 and TRBJ2-1; D assignment may be TRBD1 or TRBD2 (5 bases each). This CDR3 region has 14 residues. Germline-derived CDR1 and CDR2 are SQVTM and ANQGSEA. V was cut by 6 bases and J by 3 bases, with 15 bases left in between. CDR3 residues: CSVAAGTLYNEQFF. Here the CDR3 DNA reads TGCAGCGTCGCAGCCGGGACGCTCTACAATGAGCAGTTCTTC.

The chain couples TRBV7-8 to TRBJ1-3; 10 bases match TRBD1. From germline, CDR1 is SGHVS and CDR2 FQNEAQ. This CDR3 spans 16 amino acids. The junction had 10 bases not matched to a gene; V was cut back by 5 bases and J by 6 bases. CDR3 DNA: TGTGCCAGCAGCGCGAACCCGGGACAGGGGATAAACACCATATATTTT. This translates into CASSANPGQGINTIYF.

The chain employs TRBV11-2 and TRBJ1-2; weak D call: TRBD1 (6 bases). The CDR3 contains 13 residues. Per the germline V gene, CDR1 is SGHAT and CDR2 is FQNNGV. The V end was cut by 0 bases, the J end by 8 bases, with 10 bases between. The CDR3 DNA reads TGTGCCAGCAGCTTAGAGGGGGCGCGAGGCTACACCTTC. Its protein product is CASSLEGARGYTF.

The sample holds a few counts of this clonotype. The chain joins TRBV5-1 to TRBJ2-1, with 8 bases lining up with TRBD2. Per the germline V gene, CDR1 is SGHRS and CDR2 is YFSETQ. This CDR3 spans 15 amino acids. After removal of 4 bases from V and 7 bases from J, the junction contained 10 bases not matched to a gene. The CDR3 coding sequence is TGCGCCAGCAGCCTTGGTGGTAGCGGGGTTAATGAGCAGTTCTTC. Protein: CASSLGGSGVNEQFF.

This clonotype was seen ten or more times. The chain links TRBV11-2 to TRBJ2-2; 7 bases fit TRBD1. Germline V gene data show CDR1 as SGHAT and CDR2 as FQNNGV. Losses at the gene ends were 5 bases for V and 5 bases for J; bases not matched to a gene: 8. The length of the CDR3 is 15 residues. CDR3: CASSRDRVRTGELFF. As DNA, the CDR3 is TGTGCCAGCAGCCGAGACAGGGTGCGGACCGGGGAGCTGTTTTTT.

In this sample, this clonotype turned up many times. J is TRBJ2-1 and V is TRBV6-5; 8 positions agree with TRBD1. CDR1 MNHEY and CDR2 SVGAGI come from the germline V gene. Unmatched junction bases numbered 4, after V lost 2 bases and J lost 7 bases. The CDR3 totals 14 residues. CDR3 sequence: CASSYEQGGNEQFF. CDR3 bases: TGTGCCAGCAGTTACGAACAGGGGGGTAATGAGCAGTTCTTC.

This clonotype was observed many times. This sequence joins TRBV30 and TRBJ2-6; D not certain. The germline V gene encodes CDR1 GTSNPN and CDR2 SVGIG (reference sequence). The CDR3 is made up of 14 amino acids. Deletions cut 2 bases from V and 0 bases from J, with 5 bases between. The CDR3 sequence: CAWSFGSGANVLTF. CDR3 nucleotides: TGTGCCTGGAGTTTTGGCTCTGGGGCCAACGTCCTGACTTTC.

This clonotype was detected a few times. This sequence joins TRBV5-1 and TRBJ2-1, with D uncertain. Germline V gives CDR1 SGHRS, CDR2 YFSETQ. V lost 2 bases to trimming and J lost 5 bases, with 14 bases between them. The CDR3 totals 15 residues. The CDR3, as DNA: TGCGCCAGCAGCTTTTTACCCATAAGCGACAATGAGCAGTTCTTC. As protein: CASSFLPISDNEQFF.

This clonotype showed up many times. This CDR3 reads CASSAPRGGPFSYEQYF. The CDR3, as DNA: TGTGCCAGCAGCGCCCCTCGTGGGGGGCCTTTCTCCTACGAGCAGTACTTC. The gene calls are TRBV5-5 and TRBJ2-7; TRBD1 or TRBD2 may be the D gene (6 bases each). Between the trimmed V and J ends, which lost 4 bases and 0 bases, there was a span of 20 bases. Germline V lookup: CDR1 SGHKS, CDR2 YYEKEE (reference sequence). The CDR3 is 17 amino acids.

Only one count was recorded for this clonotype. The CDR3 here is CSARVLDRMNTEAFF. CDR3 sequence (DNA): TGCAGTGCTAGGGTATTGGACAGAATGAACACTGAAGCTTTCTTT. The chain uses TRBV20-1 and TRBJ1-1, with D possibly TRBD1 on 6 matching bases. With 3 bases removed from V and 0 bases from J, the gap between germline ends came to 14 bases. The CDR3 is made up of 15 amino acids. Looked up from germline, CDR1 is DFQATT and CDR2 is SNEGSKA (reference sequence).

This clonotype occurred many times. The chain uses TRBV6-1 and TRBJ2-1; TRBD2 matches 8 bases. Germline loops: CDR1 MNHNS, CDR2 SASEGT. This CDR3 region has 16 residues. V shed 5 bases, J shed 12 bases, and the junction held 18 bases outside the gene matches. For the CDR3, the DNA is TGTGCCAGCAGTCCCCTACAAGGGACTAGGCAAGGGCCGCAGTTCTTC. This gives the protein CASSPLQGTRQGPQFF.

A note on this clonotype: This likely comes from a read error, as the CDR3 has no conserved phenylalanine or tryptophan at its end. The chain carries TRBV14 and TRBJ2-6; D may be TRBD1 (5 bases). Trimming took 1 base from V and 0 from J, leaving 16 bases between them. Looked up from germline, CDR1 is SGHDN and CDR2 is FVKESK. The CDR3 is 19 amino acids. CDR3 residues: CASSQGWGRPLSGANVLTS. For the CDR3, the DNA is TGTGCCAGCAGCCAAGGCTGGGGCAGGCCCCTCTCTGGGGCCAACGTCCTGACTTCC.

The CDR3 loop reads CASSQDASYGYTF. The CDR3 nucleotides read TGTGCCAGCAGCCAAGATGCGAGCTATGGCTACACCTTC. The gene calls are TRBV3-1 and TRBJ1-2; D not resolved. Germline CDR1 LGHDT, CDR2 YNNKEL (reference sequence). This CDR3 is built from 13 residues. The V gene lost 0 bases and the J gene lost 4 bases, with 6 bases spanning the gap.

There are a few counts of this clonotype. J is TRBJ2-7 and V is TRBV20-1, with 8 bases matching TRBD1. With 1 base clipped from V and 3 bases from J, the junction kept 2 bases outside the gene matches. This CDR3 has 13 residues. Germline V gives CDR1 DFQATT, CDR2 SNEGSKA (reference sequence). CDR3 in amino acids: CSARGGQGYEQYF. DNA for the CDR3: TGCAGTGCTAGAGGTGGACAGGGCTACGAGCAGTACTTC.

The chain uses TRBV20-1 and TRBJ2-7; D gene ambiguous. Germline V gene lookup returns CDR1 DFQATT and CDR2 SNEGSKA (reference sequence). CDR3 size: 12 residues. Deletions cut 4 bases from V and 6 bases from J, with 13 bases between. CDR3 in amino acids: CSANQNAGEQYF. The CDR3 region has the DNA TGCAGTGCTAATCAAAACGCCGGCGAGCAGTACTTC.

This clonotype was observed a few times. The chain couples TRBV11-2 to TRBJ1-1; TRBD1 aligns across 9 bases. Germline V CDR1 and CDR2: SGHAT, FQNNGV. The CDR3 length is 15 residues. With 5 bases clipped from V and 4 bases from J, the junction kept 8 bases outside the gene matches. The CDR3 DNA reads as TGTGCCAGCAGCAACAGGGGGCCCTGGAGCACTGAAGCTTTCTTT. Translating gives CASSNRGPWSTEAFF. The variable domain in full, with the rest retrieved from reference TRBV11-2 and TRBJ1-1, is EAGVAQSPRYKIIEKRQSVAFWCNPISGHATLYWYQQILGQGPKLLIQFQNNGVVDDSQLPKDRFSAERLKGVDSTLKIQPAKLEDSAVYLCASSNRGPWSTEAFFGQGTRLTVV.